Included here is one T cell receptor beta chain sequence, with context. Antigen specificity is unknown. The authors split each subset's genomic DNA evenly across several immunoSEQ plates. Generated by immunoSEQ multiplex PCR, the TCRdb table keeps only in-frame clones and is missing some. The sample lists 2,500,000 or so clones, about 90% seen once, with 0.37% in the top ten. This record belongs to a study of shared clonotypes between healthy human individuals. On the study more broadly: The composition of the donors was a couple of women and a few men aged 18 to 49. Points from the study as a whole: A few donors held about 5% of naive CD4 clonotypes in common. Although depth was large, rarefaction showed that sequencing of the sorted subsets was incomplete.

The length of the CDR3 is 15 residues. Per the germline V gene, CDR1 is MNHNY and CDR2 is SVGAGI (reference sequence). The J segment lost 9 bases and the V segment lost 11 bases, leaving 16 bases of the junction unmatched. The chain links TRBV6-6 to TRBJ2-2; 9 bases match TRBD2. Material: naive CD4+ T cells from PBMCs. Subset here: CD45RA+ positively selected. The sequence was collected from a man younger than 35 in good health. Some clones in this sample may be carry-over from other donors' samples. This CDR3 reads CASLRVAGVLRELFF. The CDR3 region has the DNA TGTGCCTCCCTCCGAGTAGCGGGAGTTTTGCGGGAGCTGTTTTTT.